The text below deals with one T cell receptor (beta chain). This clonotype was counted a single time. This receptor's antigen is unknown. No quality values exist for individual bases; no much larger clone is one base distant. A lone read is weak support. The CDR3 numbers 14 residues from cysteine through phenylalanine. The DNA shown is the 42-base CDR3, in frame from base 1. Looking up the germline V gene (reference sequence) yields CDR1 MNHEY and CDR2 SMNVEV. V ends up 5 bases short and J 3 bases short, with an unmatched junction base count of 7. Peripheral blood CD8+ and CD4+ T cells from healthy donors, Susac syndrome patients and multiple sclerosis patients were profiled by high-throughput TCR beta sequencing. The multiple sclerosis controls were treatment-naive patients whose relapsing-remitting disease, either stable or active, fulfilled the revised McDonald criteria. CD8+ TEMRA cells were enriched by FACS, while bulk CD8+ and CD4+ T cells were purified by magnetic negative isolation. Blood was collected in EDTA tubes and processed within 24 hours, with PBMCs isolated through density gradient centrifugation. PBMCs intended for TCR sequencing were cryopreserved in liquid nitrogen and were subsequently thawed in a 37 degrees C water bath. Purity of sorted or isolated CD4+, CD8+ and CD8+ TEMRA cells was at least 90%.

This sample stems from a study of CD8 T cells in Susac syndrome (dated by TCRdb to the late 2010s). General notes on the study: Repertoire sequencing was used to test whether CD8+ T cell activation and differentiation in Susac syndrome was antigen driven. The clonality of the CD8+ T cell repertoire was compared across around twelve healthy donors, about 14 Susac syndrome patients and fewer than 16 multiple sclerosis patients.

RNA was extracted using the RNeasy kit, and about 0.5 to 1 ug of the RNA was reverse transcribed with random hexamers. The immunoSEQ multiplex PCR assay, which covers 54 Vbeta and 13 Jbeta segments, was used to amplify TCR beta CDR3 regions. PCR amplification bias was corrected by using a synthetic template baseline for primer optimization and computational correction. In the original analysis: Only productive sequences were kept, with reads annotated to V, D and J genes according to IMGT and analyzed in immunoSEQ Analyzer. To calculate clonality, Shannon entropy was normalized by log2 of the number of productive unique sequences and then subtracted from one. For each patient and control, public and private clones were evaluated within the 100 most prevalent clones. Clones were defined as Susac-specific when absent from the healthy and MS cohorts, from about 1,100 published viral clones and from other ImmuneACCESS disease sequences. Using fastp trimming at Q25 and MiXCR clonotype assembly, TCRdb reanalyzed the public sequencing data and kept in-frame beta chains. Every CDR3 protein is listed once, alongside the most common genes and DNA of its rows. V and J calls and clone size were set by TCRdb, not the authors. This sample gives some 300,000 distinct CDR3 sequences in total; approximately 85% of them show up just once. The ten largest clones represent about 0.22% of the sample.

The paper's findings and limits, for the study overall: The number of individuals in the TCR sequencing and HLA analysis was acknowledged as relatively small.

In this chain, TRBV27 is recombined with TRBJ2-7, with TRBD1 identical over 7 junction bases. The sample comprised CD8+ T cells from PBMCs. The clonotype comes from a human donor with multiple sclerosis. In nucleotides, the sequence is TGTGCCAGCAGTGGTCCCGGACAGGTCTACGAGCAGTACTTC. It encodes CASSGPGQVYEQYF.